This T cell receptor (beta chain) comes out of a study of breast tumors, draining lymph nodes, adjacent tissues. Breast cancer patients provided tissue from their axillary draining lymph nodes. The CDR3 has 13 amino acids. Germline V gene sequence: CDR1 SGHRS, CDR2 YFSETQ. In regard to this clonotype: Its target is not known. One end of the junction varies from germline; a read error may be responsible.

Broader study findings: The data were judged consistent with most tumor T cells coming from lymph node and expanding in tumor. Tumors had less TCR diversity than lymph nodes, more than nontumor tissue.

Each CDR3 protein gets one entry after TCRdb re-called the multiplex PCR reads with MiXCR. The table has 200,000 or so distinct CDR3 sequences, approximately 30% seen once. This chain joins TRBV5-1 and TRBJ1-4; D remains unclear. Sequences were obtained from axillary lymph node tissue. The receptor comes from a female donor with breast cancer. Some clones in this sample may be carry-over from other donors' samples. CDR3 residues: CASSRSANENLFF. In DNA form, the CDR3 reads TGCGCCAGCAGCCGTTCAGCTAATGAAAACCTGTTTTTT.